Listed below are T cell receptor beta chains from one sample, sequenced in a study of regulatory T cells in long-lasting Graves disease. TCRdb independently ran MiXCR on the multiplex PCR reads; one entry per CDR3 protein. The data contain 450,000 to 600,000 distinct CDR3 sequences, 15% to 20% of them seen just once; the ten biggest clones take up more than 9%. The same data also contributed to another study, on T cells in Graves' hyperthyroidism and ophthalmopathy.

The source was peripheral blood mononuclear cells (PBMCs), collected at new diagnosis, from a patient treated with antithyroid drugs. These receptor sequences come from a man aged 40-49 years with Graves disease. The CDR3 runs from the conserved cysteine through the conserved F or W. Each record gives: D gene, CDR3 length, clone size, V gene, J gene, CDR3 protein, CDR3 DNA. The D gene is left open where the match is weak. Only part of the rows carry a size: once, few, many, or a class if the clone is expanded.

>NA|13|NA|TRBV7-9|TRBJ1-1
CASSLQRNAEAFF
TGTGCCAGCAGCCTTCAAAGGAATGCTGAAGCTTTCTTT
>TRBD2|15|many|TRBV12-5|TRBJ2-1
CASAPGTSSGNEQFF
TGTGCTAGTGCCCCCGGGACTAGCTCGGGCAATGAGCAGTTCTTC
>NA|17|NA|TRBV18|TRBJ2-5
CASSPRQLPPPKETQYF
TGTGCCAGCTCACCACGTCAGCTGCCCCCACCAAAAGAGACCCAGTACTTC
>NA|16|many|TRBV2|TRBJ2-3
CASTELSFSATDTQYF
TGTGCCAGCACCGAATTGTCTTTCTCTGCCACAGATACGCAGTATTTT
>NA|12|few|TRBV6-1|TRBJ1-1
CASERVWTEAFF
TGTGCCAGCGAAAGGGTATGGACTGAAGCTTTCTTT
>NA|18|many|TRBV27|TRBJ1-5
CASRRYGTVDYSNQPQHF
TGTGCCAGCAGGCGGTACGGGACGGTTGATTATAGCAATCAGCCCCAGCATTTT
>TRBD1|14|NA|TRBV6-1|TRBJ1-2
CASSVADRAWGYTF
TGTGCCAGCAGTGTCGCCGACAGGGCCTGGGGCTACACCTTC
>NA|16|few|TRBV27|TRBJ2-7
CASSLWVGLVPSEQYF
TGTGCCAGCAGTTTATGGGTGGGCTTGGTACCGAGCGAGCAGTACTTC
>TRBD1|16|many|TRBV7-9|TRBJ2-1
CASSSQQGVTYNEQFF
TGTGCCAGCAGCTCACAACAGGGGGTTACCTACAATGAGCAGTTCTTC
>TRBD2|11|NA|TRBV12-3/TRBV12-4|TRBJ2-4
CASNLGLALYF
TGTGCCAGCAATTTGGGACTAGCGCTATACTTC
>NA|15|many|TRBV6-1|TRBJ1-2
CASKLGPFSGYGYTF
TGTGCCAGCAAATTGGGACCATTTAGTGGCTATGGCTACACCTTC
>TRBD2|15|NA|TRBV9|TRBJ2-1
CASSEGTSGIVEQFF
TGTGCCAGCAGCGAGGGGACTAGCGGGATTGTTGAGCAGTTCTTC
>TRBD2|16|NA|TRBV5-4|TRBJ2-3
CASSLVVTSGRDTQYF
TGTGCCAGCAGCTTGGTGGTGACTAGCGGGAGGGATACGCAGTATTTT
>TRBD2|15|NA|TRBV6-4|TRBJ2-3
CASSDGTSGANTQYF
TGTGCCAGCAGTGATGGGACTAGCGGGGCGAATACGCAGTATTTT
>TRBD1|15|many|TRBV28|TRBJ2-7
CASSLLDRVSYEQYF
TGTGCCAGCAGTTTGTTAGACAGGGTTAGTTACGAGCAGTACTTC
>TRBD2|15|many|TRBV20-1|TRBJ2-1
CSAHTGTSDGGEQFF
TGCAGTGCTCATACCGGGACTAGCGATGGAGGTGAGCAGTTCTTC
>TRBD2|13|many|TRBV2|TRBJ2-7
CASMASGSGEQYF
TGTGCCAGCATGGCTAGCGGGAGCGGCGAGCAGTACTTC
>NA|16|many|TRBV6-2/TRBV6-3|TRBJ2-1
CASSFVPTSSYNEQFF
TGTGCCAGCAGTTTTGTGCCTACGAGCTCCTACAATGAGCAGTTCTTC
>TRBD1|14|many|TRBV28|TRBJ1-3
CASYQDRGRNTIYF
TGTGCCAGCTATCAGGACAGGGGGAGAAACACCATATATTTT
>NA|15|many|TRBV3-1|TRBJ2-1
CASSQVHDSYNEQFF
TGTGCCAGCAGCCAAGTCCATGACTCCTACAATGAGCAGTTCTTC
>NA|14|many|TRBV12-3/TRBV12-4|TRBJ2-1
CASSGRDVNNEQFF
TGTGCCAGCAGCGGCCGGGACGTTAACAATGAGCAGTTCTTC
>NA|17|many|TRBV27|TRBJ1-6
CASSPVSPRVSNSPLHF
TGTGCCAGCAGTCCTGTTAGCCCGAGGGTGTCGAATTCACCCCTCCACTTT
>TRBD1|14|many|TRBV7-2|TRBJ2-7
CASSLAGQGHEQYF
TGTGCCAGCAGCTTAGCGGGACAGGGGCACGAGCAGTACTTC
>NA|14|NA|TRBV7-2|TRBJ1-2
CASSFPGRDYGYTF
TGTGCCAGCAGCTTTCCCGGGAGGGACTATGGCTACACCTTC
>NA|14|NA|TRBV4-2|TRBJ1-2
CASSPPDRIYGYTF
TGTGCCAGCAGCCCTCCGGACCGGATCTATGGCTACACCTTC
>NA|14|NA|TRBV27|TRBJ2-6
CASKQTPRANVLTF
TGTGCCAGCAAACAGACTCCTAGGGCCAACGTCCTGACTTTC
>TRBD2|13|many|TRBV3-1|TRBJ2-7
CACGSGLAYEQYF
TGTGCTTGCGGGAGCGGTCTTGCCTACGAGCAGTACTTC
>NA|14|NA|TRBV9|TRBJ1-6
CASSVGTNNSPLHF
TGTGCCAGCAGCGTAGGGACAAATAATTCACCCCTCCACTTT
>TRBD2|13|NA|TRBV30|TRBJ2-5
CASEISGRETQYF
TGTGCCTCTGAAATTAGCGGGAGGGAGACCCAGTACTTC
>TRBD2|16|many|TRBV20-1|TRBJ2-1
CSAEEGLAASYNEQFF
TGCAGTGCTGAGGAGGGACTAGCGGCCTCCTACAATGAGCAGTTCTTC
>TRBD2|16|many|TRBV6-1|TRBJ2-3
CASSGSGRAFTDTQYF
TGTGCCAGCAGTGGGAGCGGGAGGGCCTTCACAGATACGCAGTATTTT
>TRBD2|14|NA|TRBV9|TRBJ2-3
CASNLGRGTDTQYF
TGTGCCAGCAACCTTGGGAGGGGCACAGATACGCAGTATTTT
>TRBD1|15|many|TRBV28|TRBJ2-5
CASGYRDRVQETQYF
TGTGCCAGCGGCTACCGGGACAGGGTGCAAGAGACCCAGTACTTC
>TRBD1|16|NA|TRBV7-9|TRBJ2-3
CASSPGQGISTDTQYF
TGTGCCAGCAGCCCGGGACAGGGGATTAGTACAGATACGCAGTATTTT
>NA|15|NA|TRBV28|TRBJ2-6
CAIKGMGSGANVLTF
TGTGCCATCAAAGGGATGGGCTCTGGGGCCAACGTCCTGACTTTC
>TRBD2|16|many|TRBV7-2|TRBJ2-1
CASSPRLAGGHNEQFF
TGTGCCAGCAGCCCGAGACTAGCGGGAGGTCACAATGAGCAGTTCTTC
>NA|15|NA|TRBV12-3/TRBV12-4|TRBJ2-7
CASSLAGGAGYEQYF
TGTGCCAGCAGTTTAGCGGGGGGGGCGGGTTACGAGCAGTACTTC
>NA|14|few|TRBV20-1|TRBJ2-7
CSATGAGGSYEQYF
TGCAGTGCTACAGGGGCGGGTGGGTCCTACGAGCAGTACTTC
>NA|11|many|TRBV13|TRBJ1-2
CASSYEEGYTF
TGTGCCAGCAGCTACGAGGAGGGCTACACCTTC
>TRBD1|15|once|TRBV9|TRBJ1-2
CASSVAPGGAYGYTF
TGTGCCAGCAGCGTAGCTCCAGGGGGCGCTTATGGCTACACCTTC
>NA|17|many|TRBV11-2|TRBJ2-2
CASSSPPGGRNTGELFF
TGTGCCAGCAGCTCACCACCGGGCGGAAGGAACACCGGGGAGCTGTTTTTT
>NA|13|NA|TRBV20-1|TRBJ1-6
CSAIFRGNSPLHF
TGCAGTGCTATTTTCAGGGGAAATTCACCCCTCCACTTT
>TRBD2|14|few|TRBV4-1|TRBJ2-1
CASSGLEGRGEQFF
TGCGCCAGCTCGGGACTAGAAGGCCGCGGGGAGCAGTTCTTC
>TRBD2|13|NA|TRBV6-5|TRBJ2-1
CASSYFTSEGQFF
TGTGCCAGCAGTTACTTCACTAGCGAGGGGCAGTTCTTC
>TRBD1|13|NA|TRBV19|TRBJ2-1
CATSGRGLREQFF
TGTGCCACCTCGGGCAGGGGGTTACGTGAGCAGTTCTTC
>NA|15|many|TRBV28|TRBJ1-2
CASSLLGGLPAGYTF
TGTGCCAGCAGTTTATTGGGGGGTCTTCCGGCTGGCTACACCTTC
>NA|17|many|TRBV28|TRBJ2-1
CASKSSWRDRAYNEQFF
TGTGCCAGCAAATCTTCCTGGCGGGATCGTGCCTACAATGAGCAGTTCTTC
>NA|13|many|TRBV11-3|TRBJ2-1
CASKAGAGDEQFF
TGTGCCAGCAAGGCGGGAGCAGGGGATGAGCAGTTCTTC
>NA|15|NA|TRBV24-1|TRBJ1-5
CATSDRHKANQPQHF
TGTGCCACCAGTGACCGACACAAGGCCAATCAGCCCCAGCATTTT
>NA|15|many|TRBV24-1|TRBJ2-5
CATSDPGVERETQYF
TGTGCCACCAGTGACCCGGGGGTCGAACGGGAGACCCAGTACTTC
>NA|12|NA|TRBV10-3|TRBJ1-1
CAISGSGSEAFF
TGTGCCATCAGTGGCTCGGGGTCTGAAGCTTTCTTT
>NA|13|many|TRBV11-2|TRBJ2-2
CASSRRNTGELFF
TGTGCCAGCAGCCGAAGGAACACCGGGGAGCTGTTTTTT
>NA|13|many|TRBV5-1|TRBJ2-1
CASFRTGGNEQFF
TGCGCCAGCTTTAGGACCGGAGGGAATGAGCAGTTCTTC
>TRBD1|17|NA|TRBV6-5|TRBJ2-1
CASSSRGPAPNGNEQFF
TGTGCCAGCAGTTCTAGGGGGCCAGCCCCGAATGGCAATGAGCAGTTCTTC
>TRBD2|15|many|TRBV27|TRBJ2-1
CASSVAGGPLREQFF
TGTGCCAGCAGCGTAGCGGGAGGGCCCCTTCGGGAGCAGTTCTTC
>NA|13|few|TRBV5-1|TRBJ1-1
CASSLDRRTEAFF
TGCGCCAGCAGCTTGGACAGGCGCACTGAAGCTTTCTTT